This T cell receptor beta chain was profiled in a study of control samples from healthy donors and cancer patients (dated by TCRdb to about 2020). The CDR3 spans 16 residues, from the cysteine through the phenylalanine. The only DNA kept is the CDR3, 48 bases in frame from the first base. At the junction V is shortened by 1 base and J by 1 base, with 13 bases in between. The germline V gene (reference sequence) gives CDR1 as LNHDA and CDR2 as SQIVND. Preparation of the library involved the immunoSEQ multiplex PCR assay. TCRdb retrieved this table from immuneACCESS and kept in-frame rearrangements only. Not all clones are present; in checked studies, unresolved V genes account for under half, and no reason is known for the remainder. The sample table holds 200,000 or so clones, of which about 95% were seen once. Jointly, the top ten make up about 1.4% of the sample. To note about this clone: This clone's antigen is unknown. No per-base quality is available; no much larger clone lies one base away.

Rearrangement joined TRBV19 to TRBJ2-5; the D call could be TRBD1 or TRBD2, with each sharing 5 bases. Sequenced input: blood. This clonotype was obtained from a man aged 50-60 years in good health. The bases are TGTGCCAGTAGTATAGGGGACCGAGGATCCCAAGAGACCCAGTACTTC. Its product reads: CASSIGDRGSQETQYF.